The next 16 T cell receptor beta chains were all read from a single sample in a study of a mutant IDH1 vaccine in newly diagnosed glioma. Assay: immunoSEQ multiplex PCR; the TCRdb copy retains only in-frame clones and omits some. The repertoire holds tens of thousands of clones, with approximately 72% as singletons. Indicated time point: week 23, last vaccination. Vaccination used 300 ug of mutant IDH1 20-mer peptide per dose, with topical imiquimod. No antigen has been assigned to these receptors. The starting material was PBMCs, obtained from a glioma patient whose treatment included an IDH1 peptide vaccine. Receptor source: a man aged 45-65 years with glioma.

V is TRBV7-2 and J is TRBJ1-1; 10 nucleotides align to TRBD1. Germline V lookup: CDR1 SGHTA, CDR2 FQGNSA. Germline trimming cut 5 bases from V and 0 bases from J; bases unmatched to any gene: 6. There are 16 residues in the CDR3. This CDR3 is CASSDRDRGLNTEAFF. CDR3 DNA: TGTGCCAGCAGCGACCGGGACAGGGGCCTGAACACTGAAGCTTTCTTT.

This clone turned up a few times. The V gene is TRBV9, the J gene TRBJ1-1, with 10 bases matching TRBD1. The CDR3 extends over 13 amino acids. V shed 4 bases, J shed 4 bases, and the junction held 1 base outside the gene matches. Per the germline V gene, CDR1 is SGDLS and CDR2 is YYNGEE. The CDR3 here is CASSRTGGTEAFF. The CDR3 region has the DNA TGTGCCAGCAGCAGGACAGGGGGCACTGAAGCTTTCTTT.

This CDR3 reads CSVVVQIYEQYF. The CDR3 nucleotides read TGCAGCGTTGTAGTGCAGATCTACGAGCAGTACTTC. V and J are TRBV29-1 and TRBJ2-7; unclear D gene. Looked up from germline, CDR1 is SQVTM and CDR2 is ANQGSEA. The CDR3 totals 12 residues. V was cut by 4 bases and J by 3 bases, with 10 bases left in between.

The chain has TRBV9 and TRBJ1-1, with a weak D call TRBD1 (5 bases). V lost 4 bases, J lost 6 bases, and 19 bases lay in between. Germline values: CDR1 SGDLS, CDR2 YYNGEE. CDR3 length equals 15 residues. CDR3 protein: CASSPIMGGGPEAFF. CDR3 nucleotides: TGTGCCAGCAGCCCCATTATGGGGGGAGGGCCTGAAGCTTTCTTT.

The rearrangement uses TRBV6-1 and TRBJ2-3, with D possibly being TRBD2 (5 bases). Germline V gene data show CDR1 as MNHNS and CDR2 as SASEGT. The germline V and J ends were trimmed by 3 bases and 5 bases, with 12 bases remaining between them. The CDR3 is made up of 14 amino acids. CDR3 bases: TGTGCCAGCAGTGAGGGGAGTACCGTAGATACGCAGTATTTT. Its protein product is CASSEGSTVDTQYF.

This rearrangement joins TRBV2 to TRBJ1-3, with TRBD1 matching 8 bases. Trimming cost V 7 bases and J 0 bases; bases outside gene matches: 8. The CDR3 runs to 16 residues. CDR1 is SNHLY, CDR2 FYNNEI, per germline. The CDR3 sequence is CASNRQGPLSGNTIYF. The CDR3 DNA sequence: TGTGCCAGCAACCGACAGGGGCCGCTCTCTGGAAACACCATATATTTT.

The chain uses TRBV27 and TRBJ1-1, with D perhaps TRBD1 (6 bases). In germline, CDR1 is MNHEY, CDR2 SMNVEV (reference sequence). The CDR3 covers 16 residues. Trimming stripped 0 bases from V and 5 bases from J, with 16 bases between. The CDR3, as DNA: TGTGCCAGCAGTTTATCGCGGGGGGCGCTGGGTACTGAAGCTTTCTTT. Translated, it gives CASSLSRGALGTEAFF.

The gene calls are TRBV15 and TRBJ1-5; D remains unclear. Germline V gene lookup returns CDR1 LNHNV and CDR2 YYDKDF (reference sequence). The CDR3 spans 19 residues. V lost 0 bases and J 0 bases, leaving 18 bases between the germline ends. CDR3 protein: CATSRENWSGVYSNQPQHF. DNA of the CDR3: TGTGCCACCAGCAGAGAGAATTGGTCGGGTGTTTATAGCAATCAGCCCCAGCATTTT. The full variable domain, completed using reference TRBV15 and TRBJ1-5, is DAMVIQNPRYQVTQFGKPVTLSCSQTLNHNVMYWYQQKSSQAPKLLFHYYDKDFNNEADTPDNFQSRRPNTSFCFLDIRSPGLGDTAMYLCATSRENWSGVYSNQPQHFGDGTRLSIL.

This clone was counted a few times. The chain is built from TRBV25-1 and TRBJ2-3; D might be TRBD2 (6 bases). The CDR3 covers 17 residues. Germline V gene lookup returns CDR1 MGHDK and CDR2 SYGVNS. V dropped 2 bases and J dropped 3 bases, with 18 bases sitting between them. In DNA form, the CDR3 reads TGTGCCAGCAGTGAAGGGGCGGGCGGAGGGAGGACAGATACGCAGTATTTT. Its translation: CASSEGAGGGRTDTQYF.

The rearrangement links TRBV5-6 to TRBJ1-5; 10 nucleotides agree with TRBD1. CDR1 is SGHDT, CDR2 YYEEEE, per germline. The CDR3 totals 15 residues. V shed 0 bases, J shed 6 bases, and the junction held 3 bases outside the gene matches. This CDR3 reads CASSLGGQGTQPQHF. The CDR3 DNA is TGTGCCAGCAGCTTGGGGGGACAGGGGACTCAGCCCCAGCATTTT. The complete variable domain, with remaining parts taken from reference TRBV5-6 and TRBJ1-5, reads DAGVTQSPTHLIKTRGQQVTLRCSPKSGHDTVSWYQQALGQGPQFIFQYYEEEERQRGNFPDRFSGHQFPNYSSELNVNALLLGDSALYLCASSLGGQGTQPQHFGDGTRLSIL.

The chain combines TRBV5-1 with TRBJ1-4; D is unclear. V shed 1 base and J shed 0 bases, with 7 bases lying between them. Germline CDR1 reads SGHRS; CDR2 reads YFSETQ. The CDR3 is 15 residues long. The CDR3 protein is CASSLSSTTNEKLFF. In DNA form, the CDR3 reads TGCGCCAGCAGCTTGTCTAGCACAACTAATGAAAAACTGTTTTTT.

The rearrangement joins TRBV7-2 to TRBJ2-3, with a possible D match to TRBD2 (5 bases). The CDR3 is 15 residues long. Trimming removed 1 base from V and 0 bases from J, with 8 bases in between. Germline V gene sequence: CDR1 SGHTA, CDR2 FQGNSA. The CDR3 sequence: CASSLVDYSTDTQYF. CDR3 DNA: TGTGCCAGCAGCTTAGTTGACTATAGCACAGATACGCAGTATTTT.

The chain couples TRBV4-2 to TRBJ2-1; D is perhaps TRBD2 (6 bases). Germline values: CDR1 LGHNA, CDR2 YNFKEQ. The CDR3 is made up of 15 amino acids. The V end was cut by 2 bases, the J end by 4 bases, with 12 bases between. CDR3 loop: CASSQLTSRYNEQFF. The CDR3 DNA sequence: TGTGCCAGCAGCCAATTAACTAGCAGATACAATGAGCAGTTCTTC.

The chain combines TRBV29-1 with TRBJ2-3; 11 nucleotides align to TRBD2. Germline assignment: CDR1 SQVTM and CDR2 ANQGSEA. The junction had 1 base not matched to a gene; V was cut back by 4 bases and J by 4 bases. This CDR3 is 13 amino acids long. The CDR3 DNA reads TGCAGCGTTGGTAGCGGGGGGGCAGATACGCAGTATTTT. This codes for CSVGSGGADTQYF.

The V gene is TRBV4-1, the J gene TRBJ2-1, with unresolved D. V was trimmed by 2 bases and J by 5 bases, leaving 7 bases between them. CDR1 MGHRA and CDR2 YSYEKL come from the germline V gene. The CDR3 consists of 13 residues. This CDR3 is CASSQRGNNEQFF. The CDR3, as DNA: TGCGCCAGCAGCCAACGTGGCAACAATGAGCAGTTCTTC.

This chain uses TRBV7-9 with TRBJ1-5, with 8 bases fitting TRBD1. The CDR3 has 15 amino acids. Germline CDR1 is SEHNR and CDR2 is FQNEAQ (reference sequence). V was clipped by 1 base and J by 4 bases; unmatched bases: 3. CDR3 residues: CASSLEQGENQPQHF. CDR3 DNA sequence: TGTGCCAGCAGCTTAGAACAGGGGGAGAATCAGCCCCAGCATTTT.